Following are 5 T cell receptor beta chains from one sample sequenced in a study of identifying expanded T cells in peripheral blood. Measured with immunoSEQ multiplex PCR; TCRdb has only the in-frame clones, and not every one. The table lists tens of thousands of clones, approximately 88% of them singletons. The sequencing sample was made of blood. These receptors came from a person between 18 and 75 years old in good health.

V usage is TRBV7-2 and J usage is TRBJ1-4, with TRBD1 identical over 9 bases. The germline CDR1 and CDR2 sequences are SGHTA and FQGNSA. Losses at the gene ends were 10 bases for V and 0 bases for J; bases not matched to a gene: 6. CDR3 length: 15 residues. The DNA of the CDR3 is TGTGCCACCGCCGGGACAGGGTCAACTAATGAAAAACTGTTTTTT. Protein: CATAGTGSTNEKLFF. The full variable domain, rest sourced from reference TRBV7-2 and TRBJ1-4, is GAGVSQSPSNKVTEKGKDVELRCDPISGHTALYWYRQSLGQGLEFLIYFQGNSAPDKSGLPSDRFSAERTGGSVSTLTIQRTQQEDSAVYLCATAGTGSTNEKLFFGSGTQLSVL.

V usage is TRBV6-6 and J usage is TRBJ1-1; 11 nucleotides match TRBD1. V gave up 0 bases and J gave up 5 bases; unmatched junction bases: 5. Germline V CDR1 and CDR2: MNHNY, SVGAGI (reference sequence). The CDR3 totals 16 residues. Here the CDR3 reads CASSYSGQGALTEAFF. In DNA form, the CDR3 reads TGTGCCAGCAGTTACTCAGGACAGGGGGCTCTTACTGAAGCTTTCTTT.

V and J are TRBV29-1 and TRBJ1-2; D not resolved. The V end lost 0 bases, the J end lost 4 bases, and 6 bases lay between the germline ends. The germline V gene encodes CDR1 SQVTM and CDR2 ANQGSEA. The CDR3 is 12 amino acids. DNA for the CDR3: TGCAGCGTTGAAGATCGGGCCTATGGCTACACCTTC. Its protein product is CSVEDRAYGYTF.

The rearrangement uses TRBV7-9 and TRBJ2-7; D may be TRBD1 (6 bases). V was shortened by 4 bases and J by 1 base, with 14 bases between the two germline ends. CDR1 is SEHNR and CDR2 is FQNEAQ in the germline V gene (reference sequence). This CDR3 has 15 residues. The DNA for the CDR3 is TGTGCCAGCAGCTCGGACAGTGGGAGTTCCTACGAGCAGTACTTC. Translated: CASSSDSGSSYEQYF.

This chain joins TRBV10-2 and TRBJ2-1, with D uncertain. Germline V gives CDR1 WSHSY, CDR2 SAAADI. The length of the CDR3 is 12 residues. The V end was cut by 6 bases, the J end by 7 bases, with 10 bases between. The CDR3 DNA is TGCGCCAGCAGGTCGCGGTTGAATGAGCAGTTCTTC. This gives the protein CASRSRLNEQFF.